Below are 32 T cell receptor beta chains sequenced from a single sample in a study of blood T cell repertoires in COVID-19. Generated by immunoSEQ multiplex PCR, the TCRdb table keeps only in-frame clones and is missing some. The sample has over 100,000 clones; 80% to 90% are singletons. The specimen sequenced was peripheral blood. These TCRs come from a man aged 60-69 years with COVID-19, enrolled during active disease.

The J gene is TRBJ2-1, the V gene TRBV6-5, with D possibly TRBD2 on 5 matching bases. V was trimmed by 8 bases and J by 4 bases, leaving 12 bases between them. The CDR3 is 13 residues long. CDR1 is MNHEY, CDR2 SVGAGI, per germline. This chain's CDR3 is CASRLRGYNEQFF. In DNA, the CDR3 is TGTGCCAGCCGTTTGAGAGGGTACAATGAGCAGTTCTTC.

The CDR3 DNA reads TGTGCCAGCAGGTTGACAGGGTATGGCTACACCTTC. Translating it yields CASRLTGYGYTF. The J gene is TRBJ1-2, the V gene TRBV2, with TRBD1 identical over 7 bases. The V gene's germline CDR1 is SNHLY and CDR2 FYNNEI. The CDR3 totals 12 residues. V lost 6 bases to trimming and J lost 5 bases; unmatched junction nucleotides: 3.

This sequence joins TRBV23-1 and TRBJ1-5; no reliable D call. TRBV23-1 is an ORF for which the function is uncertain. CDR3 length equals 14 residues. V was shortened by 11 bases and J by 3 bases, with 17 bases between the two germline ends. CDR3 DNA: TGCGCCCGAGCCCTCCGGGGTCCCAATCAGCCCCAGCATTTT. Translation gives CARALRGPNQPQHF.

The chain combines TRBV7-6 with TRBJ2-3, with 9 bases aligning to TRBD2. V lost 5 bases and J lost 6; bases outside the gene matches: 9. This CDR3 is built from 15 residues. Germline CDR1 and CDR2: SGHVS and FNYEAQ. Written as DNA, the CDR3 is TGTGCCAGCAGCATTAGCGGGGGCCCTAGGGATACGCAGTATTTT. It specifies CASSISGGPRDTQYF.

This chain uses TRBV7-2 with TRBJ2-1; D is perhaps TRBD1 (6 bases). The CDR3 is 17 residues long. V gave up 1 base and J gave up 4 bases, with 17 bases separating them. Germline V gene sequence: CDR1 SGHTA, CDR2 FQGNSA. The CDR3 loop is CASSLESGRGEYNEQFF. CDR3 nucleotide sequence: TGTGCCAGCAGCTTAGAGAGCGGCAGGGGCGAATACAATGAGCAGTTCTTC.

This chain joins TRBV5-4 and TRBJ1-1; D is ambiguous. Germline V gene sequence: CDR1 SGHNT, CDR2 YYREEE (reference sequence). The CDR3 is 15 residues long. V lost 1 base, J lost 2 bases, and 12 bases lay in between. CDR3 nucleotide sequence: TGTGCCAGCAGCTTGTCCTCCGGGATAAACACTGAAGCTTTCTTT. It is translated as CASSLSSGINTEAFF.

CDR3 region: CASSLVGFGQMNTEAFF. As DNA, the CDR3 is TGTGCCAGCAGCTTAGTTGGGTTTGGACAGATGAACACTGAAGCTTTCTTT. The chain uses TRBV7-2 and TRBJ1-1, with a tentative D call TRBD1 (6 bases). Germline-derived CDR1 and CDR2 are SGHTA and FQGNSA. The CDR3 covers 17 residues. Trimming left V 1 base short and J 0 bases short, with 15 bases between. Using reference TRBV7-2 and TRBJ1-1 for the parts outside the CDR3, the full variable domain is GAGVSQSPSNKVTEKGKDVELRCDPISGHTALYWYRQSLGQGLEFLIYFQGNSAPDKSGLPSDRFSAERTGGSVSTLTIQRTQQEDSAVYLCASSLVGFGQMNTEAFFGQGTRLTVV.

The CDR3 loop is CASSWRGPDTGELFF. In nucleotides, the CDR3 is TGTGCCAGCAGCTGGAGGGGGCCCGACACCGGGGAGCTGTTTTTT. The chain is built from TRBV7-3 and TRBJ2-2; D is possibly TRBD1 (7 bases). Germline V gene data show CDR1 as SGHTA and CDR2 as FQGTGA. The CDR3 has 15 residues. V shed 4 bases and J shed 3 bases, with 12 bases lying between them.

The chain joins TRBV18 to TRBJ1-3, with D perhaps matching TRBD1 (6 bases). V lost 1 base, J lost 0 bases, and 10 bases lay in between. This CDR3 contains 16 residues. The germline V gene has CDR1 KGHSH and CDR2 LQKENI. CDR3: CASSPQQGYSGNTIYF. The CDR3 DNA reads as TGTGCCAGCTCACCACAACAGGGTTACTCTGGAAACACCATATATTTT.

CDR3 coding DNA: TGTGCCAGTAGTATAGAGTGGGGAGTGCCCTCGCCCCAGCATTTT. Amino acid sequence: CASSIEWGVPSPQHF. The chain carries TRBV19 and TRBJ1-5; D not resolved. CDR1 and CDR2 (germline): LNHDA, SQIVND (reference sequence). The CDR3 loop spans 15 amino acids. V shed 0 bases and J shed 9 bases, with 15 bases lying between them.

The rearrangement links TRBV12-3 or TRBV12-4 to TRBJ1-5; D unresolved. This CDR3 is built from 13 residues. V was pared by 0 bases and J by 9 bases, with 9 bases between. The CDR3: CASSLANFGPQHF. DNA for the CDR3: TGTGCCAGCAGTTTAGCGAACTTTGGGCCCCAGCATTTT.

The chain recombines TRBV19 with TRBJ2-1; 12 bases fit TRBD1. The germline V gene has CDR1 LNHDA and CDR2 SQIVND (reference sequence). With V trimmed by 0 bases and J by 8 bases, 2 bases remained unmatched. This CDR3 is built from 15 residues. CDR3 DNA sequence: TGTGCCAGTAGTATAGAGGGGACAGGGGGCGATGAGCAGTTCTTC. It codes for CASSIEGTGGDEQFF.

CDR3 in amino acids: CASSLFRSSYNEQFF. The CDR3 region has the DNA TGTGCCAGCAGCTTATTTCGGAGTAGCTACAATGAGCAGTTCTTC. The chain combines TRBV7-2 with TRBJ2-1; no reliable D call. From germline, CDR1 is SGHTA and CDR2 FQGNSA. V was cut by 2 bases and J by 3 bases, with 11 bases left in between. This CDR3 region has 15 residues.

The V gene is TRBV11-2, the J gene TRBJ1-1, with D perhaps TRBD1 (5 bases). The CDR3 loop spans 15 amino acids. V was trimmed by 5 bases and J by 1 base, leaving 14 bases between them. Germline assignment: CDR1 SGHAT and CDR2 FQNNGV. The CDR3 loop is CASSPIGARNTEAFF. The CDR3 region has the DNA TGTGCCAGCAGCCCCATTGGGGCCCGGAACACTGAAGCTTTCTTT.

This chain connects TRBV3-1 (or the pseudogene TRBV3-2) to TRBJ1-6; D unclear. The CDR3 consists of 13 residues. V was cut by 0 bases and J by 14 bases, with 11 bases left in between. From germline, CDR1 is LGHDT and CDR2 YNNKEL (reference sequence). The CDR3 DNA reads TGTGCCAGCAGCCAAGAAAACATGAAAACCCTCCACTTT. The encoded protein is CASSQENMKTLHF.

V usage is TRBV6-1 and J usage is TRBJ2-1; 11 bases align to TRBD1. From germline, CDR1 is MNHNS and CDR2 SASEGT. The CDR3 runs 16 residues. J gave up 7 bases and V 1 base, and 6 bases lay outside the gene matches. CDR3 sequence (DNA): TGTGCCAGCAGTGAAGGGACAGGGGGCGTGGGGAATGAGCAGTTCTTC. It encodes CASSEGTGGVGNEQFF.

The chain employs TRBV9 and TRBJ1-2; D is unclear. The germline V and J ends were trimmed by 5 bases and 7 bases, with 15 bases remaining between them. The CDR3 loop spans 13 amino acids. Germline CDR1 and CDR2: SGDLS and YYNGEE. The CDR3: CASSVPGRFGYTF. The CDR3 nucleotides read TGTGCCAGCAGTGTCCCCGGGAGGTTTGGCTACACCTTC.

The chain has TRBV5-1 and TRBJ2-7; 10 bases agree with TRBD1. V gave up 0 bases and J gave up 4 bases; unmatched junction bases: 4. The germline CDR1 and CDR2 sequences are SGHRS and YFSETQ. The CDR3 totals 15 residues. The CDR3 DNA is TGCGCCAGCAGCTTGGGGACAGGGGGAAAGTACGAGCAGTACTTC. This translates into CASSLGTGGKYEQYF.

V usage is TRBV15 and J usage is TRBJ2-1; perhaps TRBD1 as D (5 bases). Deletions cut 4 bases from V and 3 bases from J, with 16 bases between. Germline lookup yields CDR1 LNHNV and CDR2 YYDKDF (reference sequence). The CDR3 is made up of 16 amino acids. The CDR3 sequence: CATSILGHRGYNEQFF. CDR3 DNA sequence: TGTGCCACCAGCATACTGGGGCACAGAGGCTACAATGAGCAGTTCTTC.

The genes are TRBV5-1 and TRBJ1-1, with D maybe TRBD1 (5 bases). From germline, CDR1 is SGHRS and CDR2 YFSETQ. The CDR3 length is 12 residues. Trimming cost V 0 bases and J 7 bases, with 7 bases left between them. This CDR3 is CASSLEGLEAFF. For the CDR3, the DNA is TGCGCCAGCAGCTTGGAGGGACTTGAAGCTTTCTTT. Full variable domain (missing parts from reference TRBV5-1 and TRBJ1-1): KAGVTQTPRYLIKTRGQQVTLSCSPISGHRSVSWYQQTPGQGLQFLFEYFSETQRNKGNFPGRFSGRQFSNSRSEMNVSTLELGDSALYLCASSLEGLEAFFGQGTRLTVV.

The V gene is TRBV9, the J gene TRBJ2-6; a weak D match, TRBD1 (6 bases). Trimming stripped 5 bases from V and 12 bases from J, with 15 bases between. The CDR3 has 13 residues. CDR1 SGDLS and CDR2 YYNGEE come from the germline V gene. The CDR3 nucleotides read TGTGCCAGCAGTGACAGGCCGGTCCGCGTCCTGACTTTC. It yields the protein CASSDRPVRVLTF.

The genes are TRBV29-1 and TRBJ1-1, with D possibly TRBD1 on 5 matching bases. Germline V gene lookup returns CDR1 SQVTM and CDR2 ANQGSEA. This CDR3 contains 14 residues. Deletions cut 6 bases from V and 5 bases from J, with 19 bases between. CDR3 DNA sequence: TGCAGCGTCAAGTGGGGGGGGAGCGGGACTGAAGCTTTCTTT. The encoded protein is CSVKWGGSGTEAFF. Supplemented by reference TRBV29-1 and TRBJ1-1, the full variable domain reads SAVISQKPSRDICQRGTSLTIQCQVDSQVTMMFWYRQQPGQSLTLIATANQGSEATYESGFVIDKFPISRPNLTFSTLTVSNMSPEDSSIYLCSVKWGGSGTEAFFGQGTRLTVV.

DNA of the CDR3: TGTGCCAGCGGGGCTAGCGGGGTTTACACCGGGGAGCTGTTTTTT. It codes for CASGASGVYTGELFF. The chain couples TRBV13 to TRBJ2-2; 9 bases are shared with TRBD2. The CDR3 is 15 residues long. J gave up 3 bases and V 8 bases, and 7 bases lay outside the gene matches. The V gene's germline CDR1 is PRHDT and CDR2 FYEKMQ (reference sequence).

The CDR3 region has the DNA TGTGCTAGTGGTTTGAGGACAGGGGGATACAATGAGCAGTTCTTC. This encodes CASGLRTGGYNEQFF. The rearrangement links TRBV12-5 to TRBJ2-1; 10 bases fit TRBD1. The germline CDR1 and CDR2 sequences are LGHNT and FRNRAP. There are 15 residues in the CDR3. Trimming cost V 2 bases and J 4 bases; bases outside gene matches: 2.

The CDR3 is CASSPGQIYGYTF. The DNA of the CDR3 is TGTGCCAGCAGTCCCGGACAGATCTATGGCTACACCTTC. The chain recombines TRBV6-5 with TRBJ1-2, with D possibly matching TRBD1 (6 bases). The germline V and J ends were trimmed by 5 bases and 4 bases, with 11 bases remaining between them. Germline V gene data show CDR1 as MNHEY and CDR2 as SVGAGI. The CDR3 length is 13 residues.

The rearrangement uses TRBV19 and TRBJ2-7, with 7 bases aligning to TRBD1. The CDR3 is 15 residues long. Trimming took 4 bases from V and 2 from J; bases not matched to a gene: 8. Germline V lookup: CDR1 LNHDA, CDR2 SQIVND (reference sequence). The CDR3 here is CASSNPGGKAYEQYF. The CDR3 DNA sequence: TGTGCCAGTAGTAATCCAGGGGGTAAAGCCTACGAGCAGTACTTC.

V and J are TRBV3-1 (or the pseudogene TRBV3-2) and TRBJ1-6, with TRBD1 matching 10 bases. V was clipped by 4 bases and J by 9 bases; unmatched bases: 6. Germline CDR1 is LGHDT and CDR2 is YNNKEL (reference sequence). CDR3 length: 15 residues. The DNA for the CDR3 is TGTGCCAGCAGCCCATCCGGGACAGGGGTTTCACCCCTCCACTTT. The encoded protein is CASSPSGTGVSPLHF.

The V and J genes are TRBV19 and TRBJ1-5; no firm D call. The V and J ends lost 0 bases and 1 base respectively, with 13 bases between them. Looked up from germline, CDR1 is LNHDA and CDR2 is SQIVND (reference sequence). The CDR3 covers 17 residues. The CDR3 nucleotides read TGTGCCAGTAGTATAGAAATAGGTCGGAGGAGCAATCAGCCCCAGCATTTT. Amino acid sequence: CASSIEIGRRSNQPQHF.

In its sample, this clone was seen once. The rearrangement uses TRBV5-1 and TRBJ2-3; possible D gene TRBD1, 5 bases. Per germline, CDR1 SGHRS and CDR2 YFSETQ. Trimming cost V 3 bases and J 4 bases, with 18 bases left between them. CDR3 length: 16 amino acids. Here the CDR3 DNA reads TGCGCCAGCAGCTACGGGTTGGGGCCGATAGCAGATACGCAGTATTTT. Amino acid sequence: CASSYGLGPIADTQYF.

This clone was found a few times. The chain combines TRBV11-1 with TRBJ2-1; D possibly corresponds to TRBD1 (6 bases). The CDR3 length is 15 residues. Germline V CDR1 and CDR2: SGHAT, FQDESV (reference sequence). V was clipped by 2 bases and J by 4 bases, with 12 bases between them. CDR3 DNA sequence: TGTGCCAGCAGCTTAACCGGGACACAATACAATGAGCAGTTCTTC. Translated: CASSLTGTQYNEQFF.

This clone has more than one count but fewer than ten. V gene TRBV28 combines with J gene TRBJ1-2; tentatively, D is TRBD1 (6 bases). The CDR3 runs 14 residues. Per the germline V gene, CDR1 is MDHEN and CDR2 is SYDVKM. The V end lost 7 bases, the J end lost 0 bases, and 12 bases lay between the germline ends. This CDR3 reads CASKWGRANYGYTF. The CDR3 DNA is TGTGCCAGCAAGTGGGGGCGGGCTAACTATGGCTACACCTTC.

Comments on this clone: Other DNA sequences in the sample encode the same CDR3. CDR3 in DNA: TGTGCCACCAGTGATCTCCGGGGGAGTGAAGCTTTCTTT. It is translated as CATSDLRGSEAFF. The chain links TRBV24-1 to TRBJ1-1; perhaps TRBD1 as D (5 bases). V was cut by 3 bases and J by 7 bases, with 11 bases left in between. Germline-derived CDR1 and CDR2 are KGHDR and SFDVKD. The length of the CDR3 is 13 residues.